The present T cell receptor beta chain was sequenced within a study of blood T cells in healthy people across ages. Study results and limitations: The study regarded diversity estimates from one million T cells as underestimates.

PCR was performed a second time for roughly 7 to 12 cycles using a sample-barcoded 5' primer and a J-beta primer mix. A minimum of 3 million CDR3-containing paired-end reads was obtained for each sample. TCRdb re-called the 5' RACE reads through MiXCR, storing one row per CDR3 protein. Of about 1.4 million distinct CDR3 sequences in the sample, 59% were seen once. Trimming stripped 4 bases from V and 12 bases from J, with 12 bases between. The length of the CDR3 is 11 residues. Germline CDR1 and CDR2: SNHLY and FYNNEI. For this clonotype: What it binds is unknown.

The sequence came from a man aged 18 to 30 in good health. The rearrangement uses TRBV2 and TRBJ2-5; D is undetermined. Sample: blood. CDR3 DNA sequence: TGTGCCAGCAGTGTTTCTCCTTCGGAGTACTTC. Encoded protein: CASSVSPSEYF.